A single sample gave rise to the 7 T cell receptor beta chains below, sequenced in a study of T cell responses to AZD1222 COVID-19 vaccine. Data came from immunoSEQ multiplex PCR; TCRdb stores just in-frame clones and leaves some out. The sample holds about 160,000 clones; 92% are singletons and the top ten take about 4.5%. The source was peripheral blood, collected on day 0 of MenACWY control vaccination. These TCRs come from an adult in good health.

The V gene is TRBV6-5, the J gene TRBJ2-2; possible D gene TRBD2, 6 bases. The germline V and J ends were trimmed by 7 bases and 6 bases, with 18 bases remaining between them. CDR1 and CDR2 (germline): MNHEY, SVGAGI. CDR3 length: 15 residues. CDR3 protein: CASNGATRRAGELFF. CDR3 nucleotides: TGTGCCAGCAACGGCGCCACCCGGAGGGCCGGGGAGCTGTTTTTT.

This CDR3 reads CASSQDRQVNSPLHF. CDR3 in DNA: TGTGCCAGCAGCCAAGATAGGCAAGTTAATTCACCCCTCCACTTT. The chain carries TRBV4-2 and TRBJ1-6; D call uncertain. Trimming removed 0 bases from V and 6 bases from J, with 9 bases in between. The germline V gene encodes CDR1 LGHNA and CDR2 YNFKEQ. The CDR3 sequence is 15 residues long.

The chain uses TRBV7-9 and TRBJ2-1; 7 nucleotides match TRBD2. The V and J ends lost 5 bases and 2 bases, in that order; junction bases with no gene match: 3. Germline assignment: CDR1 SEHNR and CDR2 FQNEAQ (reference sequence). There are 14 residues in the CDR3. This chain's CDR3 is CASSASGPYNEQFF. CDR3 DNA sequence: TGTGCCAGCAGCGCTAGCGGACCCTACAATGAGCAGTTCTTC.

The chain carries TRBV28 and TRBJ1-2; 8 nucleotides agree with TRBD1. The CDR3 consists of 15 residues. The junction had 7 bases not matched to a gene; V was cut back by 3 bases and J by 4 bases. Germline loops: CDR1 MDHEN, CDR2 SYDVKM. CDR3 sequence: CASSLRTGMVYGYTF. The CDR3 DNA sequence: TGTGCCAGCAGTTTGCGGACAGGGATGGTCTATGGCTACACCTTC.

As to this clone: Mismatch with germline at one junction end may stem from a read error. This chain links TRBV7-7 with TRBJ2-2; 9 bases are a match to TRBD2. Germline loops: CDR1 SSHAT, CDR2 FNYEAQ (reference sequence). The CDR3 has 16 amino acids. The CDR3 region has the DNA TGTGCTAGCAGCCCGAGACTAGCGGAGAACACCGGGGAGCTGTTTTTT. This codes for CASSPRLAENTGELFF.

This rearrangement joins TRBV28 to TRBJ1-5, with TRBD1 matching 9 bases. With V trimmed by 6 bases and J by 4 bases, 10 bases remained unmatched. The CDR3 consists of 16 residues. CDR1 is MDHEN and CDR2 is SYDVKM in the germline V gene. CDR3 nucleotides: TGTGCCAGCAGAGAACCGGGACAGGGTCAAAATCAGCCCCAGCATTTT. Its translation is CASREPGQGQNQPQHF.

The chain recombines TRBV5-6 with TRBJ1-5; D is unclear. The ends were cut back, 0 bases at V and 5 bases at J, with 6 bases in the middle. This CDR3 is built from 13 residues. The germline V gene encodes CDR1 SGHDT and CDR2 YYEEEE. This chain's CDR3 is CASSLGGHQPQHF. CDR3 bases: TGTGCCAGCAGCTTGGGGGGTCATCAGCCCCAGCATTTT.